The 22 T cell receptor beta chains presented below share a single source sample, sequenced in a study of blood T cell repertoires in COVID-19. Sequenced by immunoSEQ multiplex PCR; TCRdb stores in-frame clones only, minus some. The sample contains 250,000 or so clones, roughly 80% of which appear only once. Input material: PBMCs or T cells enriched from blood (not recorded which). The receptors shown here come from a man aged 50 to 60 who had recovered from COVID-19.

V is TRBV9 and J is TRBJ2-3; maybe TRBD2 (5 bases). Germline V CDR1 and CDR2: SGDLS, YYNGEE. V was pared by 1 base and J by 4 bases, with 13 bases between. This CDR3 has 15 residues. The CDR3 DNA reads as TGTGCCAGCAGCGTAAGAGGGAACAGCGCAGATACGCAGTATTTT. Amino acid sequence: CASSVRGNSADTQYF. Looking up the rest from reference TRBV9 and TRBJ2-3 gives the full variable domain: DSGVTQTPKHLITATGQRVTLRCSPRSGDLSVYWYQQSLDQGLQFLIQYYNGEERAKGNILERFSAQQFPDLHSELNLSSLELGDSALYFCASSVRGNSADTQYFGPGTRLTVL.

The J gene is TRBJ1-5, the V gene TRBV6-5; tentatively, D is TRBD1 (6 bases). The CDR3 totals 15 residues. Germline lookup yields CDR1 MNHEY and CDR2 SVGAGI. Trimming removed 7 bases at V and 0 bases at J, with 13 bases between. In DNA, the CDR3 is TGTGCCAGCACCATTCCAGGGGCTAGCAATCAGCCCCAGCATTTT. Its translation is CASTIPGASNQPQHF.

V and J are TRBV25-1 and TRBJ1-2, with a possible D match to TRBD1 (5 bases). V shed 0 bases and J shed 8 bases, with 19 bases lying between them. The CDR3 covers 16 residues. Germline assignment: CDR1 MGHDK and CDR2 SYGVNS. DNA of the CDR3: TGTGCCAGCAGTGAATATCAGCAGGGCCGAAGCTGGGGCTACACCTTC. Its translation: CASSEYQQGRSWGYTF.

The chain uses TRBV9 and TRBJ2-7, with 16 bases fitting TRBD2. CDR3 length: 16 residues. The germline CDR1 and CDR2 sequences are SGDLS and YYNGEE. V lost 5 bases, J lost 5 bases, and 7 bases stayed unmatched. CDR3 residues: CASSAGTSGRADEQYF. Written as DNA, the CDR3 is TGTGCCAGCAGTGCCGGGACTAGCGGGAGGGCCGACGAGCAGTACTTC.

This chain uses TRBV5-1 with TRBJ1-6; TRBD1 aligns across 11 bases. Per the germline V gene, CDR1 is SGHRS and CDR2 is YFSETQ. This CDR3 has 19 amino acids. Trimming at V came to 3 bases and at J to 0 bases, leaving 8 bases not matched to a gene. The DNA of the CDR3 is TGCGCCAGCAGCTCCGGCCCCGGGACAGGGGGCTCCTATAATTCACCCCTCCACTTT. It translates to CASSSGPGTGGSYNSPLHF.

CDR3 protein: CATSDPSGAGDEQFF. As DNA, the CDR3 is TGTGCCACCAGTGACCCTAGCGGGGCCGGGGATGAGCAGTTCTTC. The chain recombines TRBV24-1 with TRBJ2-1, with 9 bases fitting TRBD2. CDR1 is KGHDR and CDR2 is SFDVKD in the germline V gene. The CDR3 runs to 15 residues. After removal of 4 bases from V and 8 bases from J, the junction contained 8 bases not matched to a gene.

The V gene is TRBV9, the J gene TRBJ2-2; 9 bases agree with TRBD2. The CDR3 consists of 13 residues. Losses at the gene ends were 6 bases for V and 3 bases for J; bases not matched to a gene: 0. The V gene's germline CDR1 is SGDLS and CDR2 YYNGEE. The CDR3 loop reads CASKRGDTGELFF. In nucleotides, the CDR3 is TGTGCCAGCAAGCGGGGGGACACCGGGGAGCTGTTTTTT.

The chain links TRBV2 to TRBJ2-7, with 10 bases fitting TRBD2. Trimming took 8 bases from V and 5 from J; bases not matched to a gene: 9. Germline V gives CDR1 SNHLY, CDR2 FYNNEI. The CDR3 spans 14 residues. The CDR3 loop reads CASDRAGGPDEQYF. The DNA for the CDR3 is TGTGCCAGCGACCGAGCGGGGGGGCCTGACGAGCAGTACTTC.

This clone was recorded many times. The chain joins TRBV28 to TRBJ1-2; no clear D gene. The CDR3 consists of 16 residues. Trimming removed 5 bases at V and 3 bases at J, with 19 bases between. The V gene's germline CDR1 is MDHEN and CDR2 SYDVKM. The CDR3 nucleotides are TGTGCCAGCAGTACGCACCCTGGGAGGCCTTACTATGGCTACACCTTC. Protein product: CASSTHPGRPYYGYTF.

This chain connects TRBV5-4 to TRBJ2-7; D not certain. Germline V gene data show CDR1 as SGHNT and CDR2 as YYREEE (reference sequence). V shed 1 base and J shed 4 bases, with 12 bases lying between them. The CDR3 loop spans 14 amino acids. CDR3 sequence reads: CASSLPSTTYEQYF. The CDR3 region has the DNA TGTGCCAGCAGCTTGCCATCTACGACTTACGAGCAGTACTTC.

The chain carries TRBV4-1 and TRBJ2-7, with 9 bases identical to TRBD1. The junction had 9 bases not matched to a gene; V was cut back by 2 bases and J by 7 bases. The CDR3 runs to 15 residues. Germline V gene sequence: CDR1 MGHRA, CDR2 YSYEKL. The CDR3 reads CASSQRDRAREEQYF. CDR3 bases: TGCGCCAGCAGCCAACGGGACAGGGCGCGGGAGGAGCAGTACTTC.

CDR3 sequence: CASSPQELWGEGTEAFF. CDR3 bases: TGCGCCAGCAGCCCCCAGGAGTTATGGGGCGAAGGAACTGAAGCTTTCTTT. This rearrangement joins TRBV5-1 to TRBJ1-1; a weak D match, TRBD1 (5 bases). V lost 4 bases to trimming and J lost 5 bases, with 24 bases between them. The CDR3 length is 17 residues. From germline, CDR1 is SGHRS and CDR2 YFSETQ.

J is TRBJ2-2 and V is TRBV5-6; TRBD2 aligns across 9 bases. The germline V gene encodes CDR1 SGHDT and CDR2 YYEEEE. The CDR3 contains 16 residues. V trimming: 1 base; J trimming: 2 bases; junction bases outside the gene matches: 3. This CDR3 is CASSLWRGGNTGELFF. CDR3 bases: TGTGCCAGCAGCTTGTGGCGGGGGGGCAACACCGGGGAGCTGTTTTTT.

The V call is TRBV9, the J call TRBJ1-2, with no clear D. The CDR3 covers 11 residues. Germline CDR1 and CDR2: SGDLS and YYNGEE. V lost 3 bases, J lost 8 bases, and 8 bases lay in between. The CDR3 loop reads CASSDKWGYTF. The DNA for the CDR3 is TGTGCCAGCAGCGACAAGTGGGGCTACACCTTC.

V usage is TRBV28 and J usage is TRBJ2-7; no definite D call. There are 15 residues in the CDR3. Trimming cost V 7 bases and J 0 bases, with 16 bases left between them. Germline CDR1 and CDR2: MDHEN and SYDVKM. The CDR3 DNA reads as TGTGCCAGCACCACACCGTCCGGGTTCTCCTACGAGCAGTACTTC. Protein sequence: CASTTPSGFSYEQYF.

The DNA of the CDR3 is TGTGCCAGTAGAAGACAGATGGATGAAAAACTGTTTTTT. Amino acids: CASRRQMDEKLFF. The chain is built from TRBV19 and TRBJ1-4; TRBD1 might be the D (5 bases). Germline V gives CDR1 LNHDA, CDR2 SQIVND (reference sequence). V lost 6 bases and J 6 bases, leaving 11 bases between the germline ends. There are 13 residues in the CDR3.

The V gene is TRBV14, the J gene TRBJ1-2; D uncertain. Germline assignment: CDR1 SGHDN and CDR2 FVKESK. V gave up 0 bases and J gave up 6 bases, with 8 bases separating them. This CDR3 comprises 13 residues. Here the CDR3 DNA reads TGTGCCAGCAGCCAAGATCGGGAGAATGGCTACACCTTC. Its translation is CASSQDRENGYTF.

The gene calls are TRBV7-6 and TRBJ2-5; TRBD1 is a possible D gene (6 bases). The CDR3 is 13 residues long. V was trimmed by 4 bases and J by 3 bases, leaving 9 bases between them. Germline V lookup: CDR1 SGHVS, CDR2 FNYEAQ. DNA for the CDR3: TGTGCCAGCAGCTGGACAGTTAAAGAGACCCAGTACTTC. It codes for CASSWTVKETQYF.

This chain joins TRBV2 and TRBJ2-7, with 10 positions matching TRBD1. The germline V gene has CDR1 SNHLY and CDR2 FYNNEI. V shed 4 bases, J shed 3 bases, and the junction held 6 bases outside the gene matches. The CDR3 consists of 15 residues. CDR3 protein: CASSVGTGVGYEQYF. The CDR3 DNA follows: TGTGCCAGCAGTGTAGGGACAGGGGTCGGCTACGAGCAGTACTTC. The variable domain in full, with the rest retrieved from reference TRBV2 and TRBJ2-7, is EPEVTQTPSHQVTQMGQEVILRCVPISNHLYFYWYRQILGQKVEFLVSFYNNEISEKSEIFDDQFSVERPDGSNFTLKIRSTKLEDSAMYFCASSVGTGVGYEQYFGPGTRLTVT.

DNA of the CDR3: TGTGCCAGCTCCCCGGACATCCCTAGGGAAAAACTGTTTTTT. It translates to CASSPDIPREKLFF. The rearrangement uses TRBV18 and TRBJ1-4, with D perhaps matching TRBD1 (5 bases). The CDR3 covers 14 residues. Looked up from germline, CDR1 is KGHSH and CDR2 is LQKENI. V was cut by 6 bases and J by 8 bases, with 16 bases left in between.

This clone was counted a few times. The chain joins TRBV29-1 to TRBJ2-3; D remains ambiguous. The V gene's germline CDR1 is SQVTM and CDR2 ANQGSEA. With 3 bases removed from V and 2 bases from J, the gap between germline ends came to 6 bases. CDR3 length: 12 residues. The CDR3 loop reads CSVEANTDTQYF. The CDR3 DNA follows: TGCAGCGTTGAGGCCAACACAGATACGCAGTATTTT.

The rearrangement joins TRBV18 to TRBJ1-1; D might be TRBD1 (5 bases). CDR3 length equals 16 residues. V was pared by 3 bases and J by 1 base, with 15 bases between. Germline V gives CDR1 KGHSH, CDR2 LQKENI. This CDR3 is CASSPMGQGGNTEAFF. Written as DNA, the CDR3 is TGTGCCAGCTCACCCATGGGGCAGGGAGGGAACACTGAAGCTTTCTTT. The complete variable domain, with remaining parts taken from reference TRBV18 and TRBJ1-1, reads NAGVMQNPRHLVRRRGQEARLRCSPMKGHSHVYWYRQLPEEGLKFMVYLQKENIIDESGMPKERFSAEFPKEGPSILRIQQVVRGDSAAYFCASSPMGQGGNTEAFFGQGTRLTVV.